The T cell receptor beta chain described here comes from a study of blood T cell repertoires in COVID-19. The V and J ends lost 4 bases and 2 bases respectively, with 9 bases between them. This CDR3 has 14 amino acids. Germline-derived CDR1 and CDR2 are LGHDT and YNNKEL (reference sequence). As handled by the study authors: Scientists estimated how many nucleated cells there were by amplifying reference gene primers. Clones were read by immunoSEQ multiplex PCR, and TCRdb kept only the in-frame ones, dropping some. D and trimming were read from the DNA, whereas the V and J calls and clone size are those reported in that table. This table has about 94,000 clones, over 75% appearing once.

V usage is TRBV3-1 (or the pseudogene TRBV3-2) and J usage is TRBJ2-1; tentatively, D is TRBD1 (5 bases). The sequence derives from a human donor with acute or convalescent COVID-19. The donor label of this sample is uncertain. What was sequenced was peripheral blood. CDR3 DNA sequence: TGTGCCAGCAGCCCAGCAGGGACCTACAATGAGCAGTTCTTC. Amino acids: CASSPAGTYNEQFF.